The sequence of this T cell receptor (beta chain) was determined in a study of T cell responses to AZD1222 COVID-19 vaccine. Study-wide background: Pooling covered second doses at about 4 or about 12 weeks. Study conclusions and caveats: Repertoire collection took place solely once the T cell response had peaked. As reported, nearly half of all spike-specific TCRs target variant regions that are unmutated. Spike-spanning, vaccine-associated CD4 TCRs were dominant at 160-218 and 743-854.

With respect to this clone: Its specificity is unknown.

Trimming shortened V by 6 bases and J by 1 base, and 7 bases separated the two germline ends. The CDR3 sequence is 14 residues long. From germline, CDR1 is KGHSH and CDR2 LQKENI. Data came from immunoSEQ multiplex PCR; TCRdb stores just in-frame clones and leaves some out. Of fewer than 110,000 clones in the sample, over 70% were seen once. This chain connects TRBV18 to TRBJ1-6, with D hard to call. This receptor was identified in an adult in good health. The source was peripheral blood, collected on day 0 of AZD1222 vaccination. CDR3 amino acids: CASSRESYNSPLHF. The CDR3 region has the DNA TGTGCCAGCTCGCGAGAGTCCTATAATTCACCCCTCCACTTT.